The 8 T cell receptor beta chains listed next were all sequenced from one sample in a study of OX40 agonist ivuxolimab in advanced cancers. The library was obtained by the immunoSEQ multiplex PCR assay. Sourced from immuneACCESS, this table was stored by TCRdb with only in-frame sequences that have V and J called. A share of the clones is absent; for the studies checked, an unresolved V gene accounts for under half, and the remainder has no known explanation. This sample gives around 60,000 clones in total; nearly 95% of them show up just once. Of the sample, about 25% is held by the ten largest clones. Specimen: CD4+ or CD8+ T cells sorted from blood, collected in a trial of the OX40 agonist ivuxolimab. Source of these receptors: an adult with an advanced solid tumor such as melanoma, head and neck, liver or kidney cancer.

As concerns this clone: The junction departs from the called germline gene at one end, perhaps through a read error. The rearrangement uses TRBV2 and TRBJ2-5; either TRBD1 or TRBD2 may supply D (5 bases each). The J call may not be correct, given that the DNA end is closer to TRBJ2-7. The CDR3 is 13 residues long. Looked up from germline, CDR1 is SNHLY and CDR2 is FYNNEI. CDR3 sequence (DNA): TGTGCCAGCTGTGAGGGACCTTCCTACGAGCAGTACTTC. Translating it yields CASCEGPSYEQYF.

J is TRBJ2-2 and V is TRBV4-3; D is unclear. This CDR3 spans 14 amino acids. V shed 1 base and J shed 4 bases, with 7 bases lying between them. Germline loops: CDR1 LGHNA, CDR2 YSLEER. The chain's CDR3 is CASSQGGSTGELFF. Here the CDR3 DNA reads TGCGCCAGCAGCCAAGGCGGCAGCACCGGGGAGCTGTTTTTT.

The chain employs TRBV10-3 and TRBJ2-3; D perhaps matches TRBD2 (6 bases). CDR1 and CDR2 from the germline V gene are ENHRY and SYGVKD. V lost 4 bases and J 2 bases, leaving 19 bases between the germline ends. There are 17 residues in the CDR3. The CDR3 protein is CAISGVIGEASTDTQYF. CDR3 nucleotide sequence: TGTGCCATCAGTGGGGTAATCGGGGAGGCTTCCACAGATACGCAGTATTTT.

This CDR3 reads CASSLAGAYEQYF. CDR3 DNA sequence: TGTGCCAGCAGCTTAGCGGGGGCCTACGAGCAGTACTTC. J is TRBJ2-7 and V is TRBV11-2; D is possibly TRBD2 (6 bases). CDR3 length equals 13 residues. Per germline, CDR1 SGHAT and CDR2 FQNNGV. V lost 1 base and J lost 2, with 6 bases in between.

This chain uses TRBV19 with TRBJ2-7, with D perhaps matching TRBD2 (6 bases). V was pared by 4 bases and J by 6 bases, with 13 bases between. Germline loops: CDR1 LNHDA, CDR2 SQIVND (reference sequence). There are 13 residues in the CDR3. In DNA, the CDR3 is TGTGCCAGTAGTACCCTACTAGCCCCCGAGCAGTACTTC. Its protein is CASSTLLAPEQYF.

V usage is TRBV30 and J usage is TRBJ2-1; either TRBD1 or TRBD2 may supply D (5 bases each). The CDR3 is 11 amino acids. V lost 2 bases and J lost 13, with 12 bases in between. Germline CDR1 GTSNPN, CDR2 SVGIG (reference sequence). Here the CDR3 DNA reads TGTGCCTGGAGTCTCGGGGCGATCCAGTTCTTC. Translation: CAWSLGAIQFF.

This clone was recorded only once. The genes are TRBV29-1 and TRBJ2-1; 9 nucleotides line up with TRBD2. CDR1 and CDR2 from the germline V gene are SQVTM and ANQGSEA. The CDR3 has 13 residues. V lost 7 bases and J lost 7; bases outside the gene matches: 8. The CDR3 bases are TGCAGCGCTAAGGGACTAGCAAATAATGAGCAGTTCTTC. It translates to CSAKGLANNEQFF.

The CDR3 bases are TGCGCCAGCAGCTTGGGAGGCCCGGGCACTGAAGCTTTCTTT. This sequence encodes CASSLGGPGTEAFF. This chain connects TRBV5-1 to TRBJ1-1; no reliable D call. Looked up from germline, CDR1 is SGHRS and CDR2 is YFSETQ. The CDR3 runs 14 residues. V lost 0 bases to trimming and J lost 4 bases, with 10 bases between them.